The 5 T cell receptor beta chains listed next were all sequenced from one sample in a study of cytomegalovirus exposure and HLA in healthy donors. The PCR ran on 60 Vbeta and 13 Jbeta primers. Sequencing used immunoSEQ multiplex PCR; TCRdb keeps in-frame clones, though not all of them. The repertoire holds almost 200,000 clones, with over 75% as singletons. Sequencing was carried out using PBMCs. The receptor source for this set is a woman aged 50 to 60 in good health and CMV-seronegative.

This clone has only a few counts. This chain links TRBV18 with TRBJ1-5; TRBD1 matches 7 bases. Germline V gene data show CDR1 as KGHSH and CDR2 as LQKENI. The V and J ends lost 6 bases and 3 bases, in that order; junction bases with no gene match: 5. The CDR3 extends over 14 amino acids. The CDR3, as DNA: TGTGCCAGCTCTCAAGACAGGGCCAATCAGCCCCAGCATTTT. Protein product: CASSQDRANQPQHF.

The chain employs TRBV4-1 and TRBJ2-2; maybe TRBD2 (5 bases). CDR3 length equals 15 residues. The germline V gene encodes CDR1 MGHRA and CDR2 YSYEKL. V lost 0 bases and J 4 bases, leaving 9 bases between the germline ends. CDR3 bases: TGCGCCAGCAGCCAAGAAATCGGGGTCACCGGGGAGCTGTTTTTT. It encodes CASSQEIGVTGELFF.

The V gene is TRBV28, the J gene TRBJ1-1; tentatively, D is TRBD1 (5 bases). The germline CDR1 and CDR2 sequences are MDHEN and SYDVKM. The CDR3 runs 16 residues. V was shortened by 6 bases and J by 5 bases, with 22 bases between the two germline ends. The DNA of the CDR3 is TGTGCCAGCAGCATAACCCTCGGGGGGATGAGAACTGAAGCTTTCTTT. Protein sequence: CASSITLGGMRTEAFF.

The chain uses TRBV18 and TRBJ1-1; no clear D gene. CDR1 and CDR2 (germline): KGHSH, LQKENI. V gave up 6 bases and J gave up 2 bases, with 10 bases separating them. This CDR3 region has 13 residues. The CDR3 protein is CASSLSFNTEAFF. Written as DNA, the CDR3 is TGTGCCAGCTCGTTGTCCTTCAACACTGAAGCTTTCTTT.

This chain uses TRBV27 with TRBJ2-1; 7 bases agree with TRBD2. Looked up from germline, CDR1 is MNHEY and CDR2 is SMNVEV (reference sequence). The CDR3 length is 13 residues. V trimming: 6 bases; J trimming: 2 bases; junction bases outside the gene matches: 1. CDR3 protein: CASRAGAYNEQFF. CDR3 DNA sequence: TGTGCCAGCAGGGCGGGGGCCTACAATGAGCAGTTCTTC.